A selection of T cell receptor beta chains follows, all from one sample in a study of blood T cell repertoires in COVID-19. The assay was immunoSEQ multiplex PCR, and TCRdb's table has in-frame clones only and misses some. The data hold around 160,000 clones, with roughly four fifths observed a single time. The sample comprised peripheral blood. The receptors derive from a human donor in a cohort sampled during active COVID-19. CDR3s include the opening cysteine and the closing phenylalanine or tryptophan. D genes are given only for firm matches. Clone size is given for some rows only: seen once, a few or many times, or a class if the clone is expanded.

>TRBV7-3|TRBD2|TRBJ2-2|-
TGTGCCAGCAGCTTAGGCGGAGCGGGAGGGAACACCGGGGAGCTGTTTTTT
CASSLGGAGGNTGELFF
>TRBV5-1|-|TRBJ1-1|-
TGCGCCAGCAGTCTGACTGGTACGGTGAACACTGAAGCTTTCTTT
CASSLTGTVNTEAFF
>TRBV5-6|-|TRBJ1-2|-
TGTGCCAGCAATCGACTAGGGAGACCTGACTATGGCTACACCTTC
CASNRLGRPDYGYTF
>TRBV7-9|-|TRBJ2-3|-
TGTGCCAGCAGCTTAGCACAGAACCCCACAGATACGCAGTATTTT
CASSLAQNPTDTQYF
>TRBV13|TRBD2|TRBJ2-2|-
TGTGCCAGCAGTTCGGCGGGACTAGCGGGAGGGTCGAACACCGGGGAGCTGTTTTTT
CASSSAGLAGGSNTGELFF
>TRBV6-5|TRBD2|TRBJ2-1|-
TGTGCCGCCAGACTAGCGGCCTACAATGAGCAGTTCTTC
CAARLAAYNEQFF
>TRBV18|-|TRBJ2-3|-
TGTGCCTGTTATCCAGGCTCCTCTAGCACAGATACGCAGTATTTT
CACYPGSSSTDTQYF
>TRBV11-3|TRBD1|TRBJ2-5|-
TGTGCCAGCAGCCCCGGGACAGGGGGAGTCCAAGAGACCCAGTACTTC
CASSPGTGGVQETQYF
>TRBV29-1|-|TRBJ1-4|-
TGCAGCGTTGCAGGGGTAGGGGAAAAACTGTTTTTT
CSVAGVGEKLFF
>TRBV18|TRBD1|TRBJ2-1|-
TGTGCCAGCTCACCCCTAGGGACAGGGATCTACAATGAGCAGTTCTTC
CASSPLGTGIYNEQFF
>TRBV5-1|-|TRBJ1-1|-
TGCGCCAGCACTCAAAACGGTGCAAACACTGAAGCTTTCTTT
CASTQNGANTEAFF
>TRBV5-1|TRBD1|TRBJ2-1|-
TGCGCCAGCAGCTTGGCGGGACAGGGGTCCTACAATGAGCAGTTCTTC
CASSLAGQGSYNEQFF
>TRBV4-2|TRBD2|TRBJ2-7|-
TGTGCCAGCAGCCAAGGGGGGACTAGCGGATTCTCCTACGAGCAGTACTTC
CASSQGGTSGFSYEQYF
>TRBV7-2|-|TRBJ2-3|-
TGTGCCAGCAGCCAAATAGATACGCAGTATTTT
CASSQIDTQYF
>TRBV27|-|TRBJ2-3|-
TGTGCCAGCAGCATCGTCCAGGGGGGACTCGGTACGCAGTATTTT
CASSIVQGGLGTQYF
>TRBV6-6|-|TRBJ2-1|-
TGTGCCAGCAGTCAGGCCCAAGCGCCTAGCTCCTACAATGAGCAGTTCTTC
CASSQAQAPSSYNEQFF
>TRBV7-6|TRBD2|TRBJ2-3|-
TGTGCCAGCAGCCCCCCCCCTAGCGGGGGGTACACAGATACGCAGTATTTT
CASSPPPSGGYTDTQYF
>TRBV9|TRBD2|TRBJ2-5|-
TGTGCCAGCAGAGGGACTAGCTCCAAGACCCAGTACTTC
CASRGTSSKTQYF
>TRBV6-5|-|TRBJ1-6|-
TGTGCCAGCAGTTACTCACAGGGAGCCTATAATTCACCCCTCCACTTT
CASSYSQGAYNSPLHF
>TRBV7-6|-|TRBJ2-7|many
TGTGCCAGCAGCTTAGACGGAGCTACTGACTACGAGCAGTACTTC
CASSLDGATDYEQYF
>TRBV25-1|-|TRBJ1-1|-
TGTGCCAGCAGTGGCCCGGGACTGTTGAACACTGAAGCTTTCTTT
CASSGPGLLNTEAFF
>TRBV7-6|-|TRBJ2-6|once
TGTGCCAGCAGCTTAGGCCCCCCCCCGGTCTCGGGGGCCAACGTCCTGACTTTC
CASSLGPPPVSGANVLTF
>TRBV3-1/TRBV3-2|-|TRBJ1-1|-
TGTGCCCAGGGAGGGGACGGCGCGAACACTGAAGCTTTCTTT
CAQGGDGANTEAFF
>TRBV29-1|TRBD2|TRBJ2-7|-
TGCAGCGTCGGTTGGGGAGGGTCCTACGAGCAGTACTTC
CSVGWGGSYEQYF
>TRBV19|TRBD1|TRBJ2-1|-
TGTGCCACCGCCCCTACAGGGGTTTTTAATGAGCAGTTCTTC
CATAPTGVFNEQFF
>TRBV6-5|-|TRBJ1-1|-
TGTGCCAGCAGTTACTCGAGGGACACAGCTTTCTTT
CASSYSRDTAFF
>TRBV19|-|TRBJ1-1|-
TGTGCCAGTAGTCGGACAGTGAACACTGAAGCTTTCTTT
CASSRTVNTEAFF
>TRBV5-6|-|TRBJ1-1|-
TGTGCCAGCAGCGAACAGGGAGGGGGCACTGAAGCTTTCTTT
CASSEQGGGTEAFF